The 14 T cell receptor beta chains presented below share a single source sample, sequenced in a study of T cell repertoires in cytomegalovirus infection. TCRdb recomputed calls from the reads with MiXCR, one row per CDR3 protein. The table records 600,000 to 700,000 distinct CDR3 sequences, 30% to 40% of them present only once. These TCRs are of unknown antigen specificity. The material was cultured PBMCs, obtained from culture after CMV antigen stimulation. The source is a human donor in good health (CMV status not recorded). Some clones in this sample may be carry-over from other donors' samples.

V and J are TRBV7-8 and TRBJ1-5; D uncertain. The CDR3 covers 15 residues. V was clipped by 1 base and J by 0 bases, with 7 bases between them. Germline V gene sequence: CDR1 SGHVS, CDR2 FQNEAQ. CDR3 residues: CASSLVGSSNQPQHF. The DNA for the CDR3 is TGTGCCAGCAGCTTAGTTGGCAGTAGCAATCAGCCCCAGCATTTT. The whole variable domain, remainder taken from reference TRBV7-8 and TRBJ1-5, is GAGVSQSPRYKVAKRGQDVALRCDPISGHVSLFWYQQALGQGPEFLTYFQNEAQLDKSGLPSDRFFAERPEGSVSTLKIQRTQQEDSAVYLCASSLVGSSNQPQHFGDGTRLSIL.

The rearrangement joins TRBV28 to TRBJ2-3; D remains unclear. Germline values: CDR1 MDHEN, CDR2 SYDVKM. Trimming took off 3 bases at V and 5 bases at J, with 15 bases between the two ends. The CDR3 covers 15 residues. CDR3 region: CASSFGSYLGDTQYF. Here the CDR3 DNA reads TGTGCCAGCAGTTTCGGGTCTTACTTGGGAGATACGCAGTATTTT.

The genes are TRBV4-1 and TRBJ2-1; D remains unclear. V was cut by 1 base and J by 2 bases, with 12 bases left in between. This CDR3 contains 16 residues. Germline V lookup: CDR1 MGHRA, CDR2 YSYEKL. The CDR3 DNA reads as TGCGCCAGCAGCCAAGGACACAGTGCCACCTACAATGAGCAGTTCTTC. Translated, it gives CASSQGHSATYNEQFF.

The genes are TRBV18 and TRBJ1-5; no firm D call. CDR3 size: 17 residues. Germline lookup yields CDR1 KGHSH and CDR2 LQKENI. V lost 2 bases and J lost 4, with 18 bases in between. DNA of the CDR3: TGTGCCAGCTCACCAGAGCGGCTTACGGCTATGAATCAGCCCCAGCATTTT. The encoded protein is CASSPERLTAMNQPQHF.

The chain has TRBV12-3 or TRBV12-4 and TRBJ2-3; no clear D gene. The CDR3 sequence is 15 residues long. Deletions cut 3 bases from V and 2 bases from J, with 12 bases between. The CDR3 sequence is CASSFSVSYTDTQYF. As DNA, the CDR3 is TGTGCCAGCAGTTTTTCGGTTTCTTACACAGATACGCAGTATTTT.

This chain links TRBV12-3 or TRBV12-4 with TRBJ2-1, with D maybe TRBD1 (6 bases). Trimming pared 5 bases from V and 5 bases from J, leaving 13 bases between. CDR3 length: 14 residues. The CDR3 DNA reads TGTGCCAGCAGTCCAAGGACAGCCAACAATGAGCAGTTCTTC. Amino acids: CASSPRTANNEQFF.

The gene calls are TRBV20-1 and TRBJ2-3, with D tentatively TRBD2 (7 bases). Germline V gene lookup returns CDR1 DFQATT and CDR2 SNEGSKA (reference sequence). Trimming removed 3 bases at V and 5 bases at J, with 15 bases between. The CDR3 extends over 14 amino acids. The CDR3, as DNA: TGCAGTGCTAGTAGGGGGGGCCCAAGAGATACGCAGTATTTT. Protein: CSASRGGPRDTQYF.

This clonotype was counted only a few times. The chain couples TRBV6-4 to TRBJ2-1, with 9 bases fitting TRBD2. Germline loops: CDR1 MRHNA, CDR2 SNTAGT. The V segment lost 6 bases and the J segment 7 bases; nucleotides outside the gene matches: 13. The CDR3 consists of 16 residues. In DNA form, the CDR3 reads TGTGCCAGCAGGACAACGGCGGGGGGGCAATGGAATGAGCAGTTCTTC. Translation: CASRTTAGGQWNEQFF.

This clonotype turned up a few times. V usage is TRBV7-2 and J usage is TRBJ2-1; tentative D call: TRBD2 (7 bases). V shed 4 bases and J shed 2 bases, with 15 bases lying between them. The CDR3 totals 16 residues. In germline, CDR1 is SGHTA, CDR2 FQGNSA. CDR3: CASSSRGGVTYNEQFF. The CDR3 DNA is TGTGCCAGCAGCTCCAGAGGGGGGGTCACCTACAATGAGCAGTTCTTC.

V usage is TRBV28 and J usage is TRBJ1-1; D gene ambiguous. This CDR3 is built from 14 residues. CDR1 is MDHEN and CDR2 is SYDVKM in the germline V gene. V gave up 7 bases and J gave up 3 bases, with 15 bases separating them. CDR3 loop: CASTPDLRHTEAFF. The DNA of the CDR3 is TGTGCCAGCACCCCCGACCTTCGACACACTGAAGCTTTCTTT. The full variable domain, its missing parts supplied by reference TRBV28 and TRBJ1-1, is DVKVTQSSRYLVKRTGEKVFLECVQDMDHENMFWYRQDPGLGLRLIYFSYDVKMKEKGDIPEGYSVSREKKERFSLILESASTNQTSMYLCASTPDLRHTEAFFGQGTRLTVV.

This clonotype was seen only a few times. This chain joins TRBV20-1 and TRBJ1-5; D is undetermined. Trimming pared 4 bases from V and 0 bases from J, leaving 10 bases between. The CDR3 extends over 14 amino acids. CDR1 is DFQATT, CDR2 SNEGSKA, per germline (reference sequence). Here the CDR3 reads CSAIPVYSNQPQHF. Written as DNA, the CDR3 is TGCAGTGCTATTCCGGTCTATAGCAATCAGCCCCAGCATTTT.

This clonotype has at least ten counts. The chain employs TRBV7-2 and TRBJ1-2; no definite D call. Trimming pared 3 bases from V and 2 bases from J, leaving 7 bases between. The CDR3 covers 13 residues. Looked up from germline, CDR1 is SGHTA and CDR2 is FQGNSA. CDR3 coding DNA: TGTGCCAGCAGCTTTCTTCGAAACTATGGCTACACCTTC. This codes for CASSFLRNYGYTF. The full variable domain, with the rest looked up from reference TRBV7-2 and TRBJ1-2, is GAGVSQSPSNKVTEKGKDVELRCDPISGHTALYWYRQSLGQGLEFLIYFQGNSAPDKSGLPSDRFSAERTGGSVSTLTIQRTQQEDSAVYLCASSFLRNYGYTFGSGTRLTVV.

The CDR3 bases are TGTGCCAGCAGCTTATTATGGGGAAGGGGTAGCACAGATACGCAGTATTTT. Protein sequence: CASSLLWGRGSTDTQYF. The V gene is TRBV7-2, the J gene TRBJ2-3; the D gene is possibly TRBD1 (5 bases). Germline V gene data show CDR1 as SGHTA and CDR2 as FQGNSA. The CDR3 has 17 amino acids. Trimming removed 2 bases from V and 0 bases from J, with 15 bases in between.

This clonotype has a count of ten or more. The DNA for the CDR3 is TGTGCCAGCAGCTTCCGCGGGAGGGCCACAGATACGCAGTATTTT. Translation: CASSFRGRATDTQYF. The V and J genes are TRBV7-8 and TRBJ2-3; 9 bases match TRBD2. The CDR3 contains 15 residues. Trimming at V came to 3 bases and at J to 2 bases, leaving 3 bases not matched to a gene. Germline CDR1 SGHVS, CDR2 FQNEAQ.